Listed below are T cell receptor beta chains from one sample, sequenced in a study of blood T cells in healthy people across ages. TCRdb passed the 5' RACE reads through MiXCR, listing each CDR3 protein once. The top ten clones hold less than 25% of a sample with some 690,000 distinct CDR3 sequences, roughly 20% of them seen once. Sequencing used blood. The source of these receptors is a man in his 70s in good health. Each CDR3 is given with its conserved first and last residue. The order of the fields is V gene, J gene, clone size, D gene, CDR3 DNA, CDR3 protein. D genes are given only for firm matches. Size is omitted from some rows. Given values are once, few, many or a class for expanded clones.

V gene: TRBV29-1
J gene: TRBJ2-2
clone size: few
D gene: .
CDR3 DNA: TGCAGCGCCGCGACAGGGGAGGGCGGGGAGCTGTTTTTT
CDR3 protein: CSAATGEGGELFF

V gene: TRBV5-5
J gene: TRBJ2-3
clone size: .
D gene: .
CDR3 DNA: TGTGCCAGCAGCTTGGGGACTCTAAACACAGATACGCAGTATTTT
CDR3 protein: CASSLGTLNTDTQYF

V gene: TRBV29-1
J gene: TRBJ1-4
clone size: .
D gene: TRBD1
CDR3 DNA: TGCAGCGCAGGACAGGGGGCGGATGAAAAACTGTTTTTT
CDR3 protein: CSAGQGADEKLFF

V gene: TRBV20-1
J gene: TRBJ1-1
clone size: .
D gene: .
CDR3 DNA: TGCAGTGCTAGTTATGCCAACACTGAAGCTTTCTTT
CDR3 protein: CSASYANTEAFF

V gene: TRBV10-3
J gene: TRBJ2-3
clone size: .
D gene: TRBD1
CDR3 DNA: TGTGCCATCAGGGGGACAGGGGGCGCAGATACGCAGTATTTT
CDR3 protein: CAIRGTGGADTQYF

V gene: TRBV7-9
J gene: TRBJ2-7
clone size: few
D gene: .
CDR3 DNA: TGTGCCAGCAGCAAAGGGGGTGCGGCACAACTCTCCTACGAGCAGTACTTC
CDR3 protein: CASSKGGAAQLSYEQYF

V gene: TRBV5-1
J gene: TRBJ2-5
clone size: few
D gene: TRBD1
CDR3 DNA: TGCGCCAGCAGCAGACAGGGGGCGGCTGAGACCCAGTACTTC
CDR3 protein: CASSRQGAAETQYF

V gene: TRBV12-3/TRBV12-4
J gene: TRBJ2-5
clone size: .
D gene: .
CDR3 DNA: TGTGCCAGCAGGTCCGGGACACCCGAGACCCAGTACTTC
CDR3 protein: CASRSGTPETQYF

V gene: TRBV29-1
J gene: TRBJ1-1
clone size: few
D gene: .
CDR3 DNA: TGCAGCGTTCTTAGGGCCTCTGGGAACACTGAAGCTTTCTTT
CDR3 protein: CSVLRASGNTEAFF

V gene: TRBV6-1
J gene: TRBJ2-3
clone size: few
D gene: .
CDR3 DNA: TGTGCCAGCAGTCCCCTGGTGTTAGGCACAGATACGCAGTATTTT
CDR3 protein: CASSPLVLGTDTQYF

V gene: TRBV12-3/TRBV12-4
J gene: TRBJ2-2
clone size: .
D gene: .
CDR3 DNA: TGTGCCAGCAGTTATGTAGCCACCGGGGAGCTGTTTTTT
CDR3 protein: CASSYVATGELFF

V gene: TRBV29-1
J gene: TRBJ1-1
clone size: few
D gene: TRBD1
CDR3 DNA: TGCAGCGTTGAGGGGGACAGGGGCACTGAAGCTTTCTTT
CDR3 protein: CSVEGDRGTEAFF

V gene: TRBV6-6
J gene: TRBJ1-2
clone size: few
D gene: .
CDR3 DNA: TGTGCCAGCAGTTACGGGGCAGGGGCGGACTATGGTTACACCTTC
CDR3 protein: CASSYGAGADYGYTF

V gene: TRBV7-9
J gene: TRBJ2-7
clone size: few
D gene: .
CDR3 DNA: TGTGCCAGCAGCTTAGTATCGGGGGCCTACGAGCAGTACTTC
CDR3 protein: CASSLVSGAYEQYF

V gene: TRBV5-1
J gene: TRBJ2-5
clone size: many
D gene: .
CDR3 DNA: TGCGCCAGCAGCTGGGAGGGACAGAACTCAGGGACCCAGTACTTC
CDR3 protein: CASSWEGQNSGTQYF

V gene: TRBV7-3
J gene: TRBJ2-1
clone size: .
D gene: TRBD2
CDR3 DNA: TGTGCCAGCAGCTTAGTCGGACTAGCTTTGGATGAGCAGTTCTTC
CDR3 protein: CASSLVGLALDEQFF

V gene: TRBV20-1
J gene: TRBJ1-2
clone size: .
D gene: .
CDR3 DNA: TGCAGTGCTAGAGTGTTGGGGGGCTCGCATGGCTACACCTTC
CDR3 protein: CSARVLGGSHGYTF

V gene: TRBV18
J gene: TRBJ2-5
clone size: few
D gene: TRBD1
CDR3 DNA: TGTGCCAGCTCAACCTTCGGGACAGTACAAGAGACCCAGTACTTC
CDR3 protein: CASSTFGTVQETQYF

V gene: TRBV5-1
J gene: TRBJ1-5
clone size: few
D gene: .
CDR3 DNA: TGCGCCAGCAGCTTGATGGCCGTAGAGTCTGGACAGCCCCAGCATTTT
CDR3 protein: CASSLMAVESGQPQHF

V gene: TRBV6-1
J gene: TRBJ2-3
clone size: few
D gene: .
CDR3 DNA: TGTGCCAGCAGTGATGGGGAGAGGGGCACAGATACGCAGTATTTT
CDR3 protein: CASSDGERGTDTQYF

V gene: TRBV27
J gene: TRBJ2-1
clone size: few
D gene: .
CDR3 DNA: TGTGCCAGCAGTCCCCCACGGAACAATGAGCAGTTCTTC
CDR3 protein: CASSPPRNNEQFF

V gene: TRBV2
J gene: TRBJ2-5
clone size: few
D gene: TRBD2
CDR3 DNA: TGTGCCAGCAGTGAAGAGGGACTAGCGGTGGATTATTTTGAGACCCAGTACTTC
CDR3 protein: CASSEEGLAVDYFETQYF

V gene: TRBV4-1
J gene: TRBJ2-5
clone size: .
D gene: .
CDR3 DNA: TGCGCCAGCAGCCAAGATGAGCGAAGGGAGACCCAGTACTTC
CDR3 protein: CASSQDERRETQYF

V gene: TRBV5-1
J gene: TRBJ1-2
clone size: .
D gene: TRBD1
CDR3 DNA: TGCGCCAGCAGCCCAGGACAGGGCGGCCTAGCGAACTATGGCTACACCTTC
CDR3 protein: CASSPGQGGLANYGYTF

V gene: TRBV6-1
J gene: TRBJ2-1
clone size: .
D gene: .
CDR3 DNA: TGTGCCAGCAGGGATCTAGGTGGGGCCAATGAGCAGTTCTTC
CDR3 protein: CASRDLGGANEQFF

V gene: TRBV6-6
J gene: TRBJ2-7
clone size: few
D gene: .
CDR3 DNA: TGTGCCAGCAGTTACATTATATACCTGACCTACGAGCAGTACTTC
CDR3 protein: CASSYIIYLTYEQYF

V gene: TRBV3-1
J gene: TRBJ2-7
clone size: .
D gene: .
CDR3 DNA: TGTGCCAGCAGCCTCGGCCGGGGAAGGTTCGAGCAGTACTTC
CDR3 protein: CASSLGRGRFEQYF

V gene: TRBV20-1
J gene: TRBJ1-4
clone size: .
D gene: .
CDR3 DNA: TGCAGTGCTAGCCGGGGGGAGTACGAAAAACTGTTTTTT
CDR3 protein: CSASRGEYEKLFF

V gene: TRBV7-9
J gene: TRBJ1-1
clone size: many
D gene: .
CDR3 DNA: TGTGCCAGCAGCTTAATGGAGAACACTGAAGCTTTCTTT
CDR3 protein: CASSLMENTEAFF

V gene: TRBV12-3/TRBV12-4
J gene: TRBJ2-1
clone size: few
D gene: TRBD2
CDR3 DNA: TGTGCCAGCAGTTTATGGGGACTAGCGGGAGGACCTGAGCAGTTCTTC
CDR3 protein: CASSLWGLAGGPEQFF

V gene: TRBV11-3
J gene: TRBJ2-1
clone size: .
D gene: .
CDR3 DNA: TGTGCCAGCAGACCGGGACCGCGTTCCTACAATGAGCAGTTCTTC
CDR3 protein: CASRPGPRSYNEQFF

V gene: TRBV5-1
J gene: TRBJ2-5
clone size: .
D gene: .
CDR3 DNA: TGCACCAGCAGCTCGGTAATAGCGGAAGAGACCCAGTACTTC
CDR3 protein: CTSSSVIAEETQYF

V gene: TRBV18
J gene: TRBJ1-6
clone size: .
D gene: TRBD1
CDR3 DNA: TGTGCCAGCTCACCCCGACAGGGGAGTAATTCACCCCTCCACTTT
CDR3 protein: CASSPRQGSNSPLHF

V gene: TRBV5-1
J gene: TRBJ1-6
clone size: .
D gene: .
CDR3 DNA: TGCGCCAGCAGCGCCATCCTTGGGGGAACTACTAATTCACCCCTCCACTTT
CDR3 protein: CASSAILGGTTNSPLHF

V gene: TRBV4-2
J gene: TRBJ1-6
clone size: once
D gene: .
CDR3 DNA: TGTGCCAGCAGCCAAGAAGGTCAGGGGCAGTCACCCCTCCACTTT
CDR3 protein: CASSQEGQGQSPLHF

V gene: TRBV9
J gene: TRBJ1-1
clone size: .
D gene: .
CDR3 DNA: TGTGCCAGCAGCGTAGCTCGAGGGGACACTGAAGCTTTCTTT
CDR3 protein: CASSVARGDTEAFF

V gene: TRBV6-2/TRBV6-3
J gene: TRBJ1-2
clone size: .
D gene: .
CDR3 DNA: TGTGCCAGTAGTTACCGAGGAACAGGCGTCGCTAACTATGGCTACACCTTC
CDR3 protein: CASSYRGTGVANYGYTF

V gene: TRBV20-1
J gene: TRBJ1-5
clone size: .
D gene: .
CDR3 DNA: TGCAGTGCTGCGATGACAGTGTCTAATCAGCCCCAGCATTTT
CDR3 protein: CSAAMTVSNQPQHF

V gene: TRBV28
J gene: TRBJ2-7
clone size: .
D gene: .
CDR3 DNA: TGTGCCAGCAGTTTGGGAAGGGCGAGCGAGCAGTACTTC
CDR3 protein: CASSLGRASEQYF

V gene: TRBV5-1
J gene: TRBJ1-4
clone size: .
D gene: TRBD1
CDR3 DNA: TGCGCCAGCAGCCCCGGACAGGGGATAAAGACTAATGAAAAACTGTTTTTT
CDR3 protein: CASSPGQGIKTNEKLFF

V gene: TRBV20-1
J gene: TRBJ2-1
clone size: few
D gene: .
CDR3 DNA: TGCTCTACACCGCGGGGCAGCTCCTACAATGAGCAGTTCTTC
CDR3 protein: CSTPRGSSYNEQFF

V gene: TRBV7-9
J gene: TRBJ1-2
clone size: .
D gene: .
CDR3 DNA: TGTGCCAGCAGCCTAGGGGTTGGAGGGGACTATGGCTACACCTTC
CDR3 protein: CASSLGVGGDYGYTF

V gene: TRBV9
J gene: TRBJ1-3
clone size: few
D gene: .
CDR3 DNA: TGTGCCAGCAGCGTAGGCAGTCGCACTGGAAACACCATATATTTT
CDR3 protein: CASSVGSRTGNTIYF

V gene: TRBV12-3/TRBV12-4
J gene: TRBJ2-5
clone size: many
D gene: TRBD2
CDR3 DNA: TGTGCCAGCAGCCCGACTAGCGTGGAGCAGTACTTC
CDR3 protein: CASSPTSVEQYF

V gene: TRBV4-2
J gene: TRBJ2-2
clone size: few
D gene: TRBD2
CDR3 DNA: TGTGCCAGCAGCTTAGCTAGCGGGGGGGCTCCCATCCAGCTGTTTTTT
CDR3 protein: CASSLASGGAPIQLFF

V gene: TRBV4-3
J gene: TRBJ2-3
clone size: .
D gene: .
CDR3 DNA: TGCGCCAGCAGCCAGGACGTTGGCGTAAGCACAGATACGCAGTATTTT
CDR3 protein: CASSQDVGVSTDTQYF

V gene: TRBV10-3
J gene: TRBJ2-1
clone size: few
D gene: TRBD2
CDR3 DNA: TGTGCCGTAGGACTAGCGGGGGGGCTCGAGCAGTTCTTC
CDR3 protein: CAVGLAGGLEQFF

V gene: TRBV7-8
J gene: TRBJ2-3
clone size: few
D gene: .
CDR3 DNA: TGTGCCAGCAGCTTAGTCTTTTTAGATACGCAGTATTTT
CDR3 protein: CASSLVFLDTQYF

V gene: TRBV20-1
J gene: TRBJ1-5
clone size: .
D gene: TRBD1
CDR3 DNA: TGCAGTGCCCCGGCAGGGGGAAACGGTCAGCCCCAGCATTTT
CDR3 protein: CSAPAGGNGQPQHF

V gene: TRBV5-1
J gene: TRBJ2-1
clone size: many
D gene: TRBD2
CDR3 DNA: TGCGCCAGCAGCTTAGCCCTCCGGACTAGCGGGAACAATGAGCAGTTCTTC
CDR3 protein: CASSLALRTSGNNEQFF

V gene: TRBV3-1
J gene: TRBJ2-4
clone size: .
D gene: TRBD2
CDR3 DNA: TGTGCCAGCAGCCGCAGTAGCGGGAGACAAAACATTCAGTACTTC
CDR3 protein: CASSRSSGRQNIQYF

V gene: TRBV9
J gene: TRBJ2-5
clone size: few
D gene: .
CDR3 DNA: TGTGCCAGCAGCTCCTCTGGGTCGGAGACCCAGTACTTC
CDR3 protein: CASSSSGSETQYF

V gene: TRBV28
J gene: TRBJ2-1
clone size: few
D gene: .
CDR3 DNA: TGTGCCAGCAGTTTGGGTAGCCTCTCCTACAACGAGCAGTTCTTC
CDR3 protein: CASSLGSLSYNEQFF